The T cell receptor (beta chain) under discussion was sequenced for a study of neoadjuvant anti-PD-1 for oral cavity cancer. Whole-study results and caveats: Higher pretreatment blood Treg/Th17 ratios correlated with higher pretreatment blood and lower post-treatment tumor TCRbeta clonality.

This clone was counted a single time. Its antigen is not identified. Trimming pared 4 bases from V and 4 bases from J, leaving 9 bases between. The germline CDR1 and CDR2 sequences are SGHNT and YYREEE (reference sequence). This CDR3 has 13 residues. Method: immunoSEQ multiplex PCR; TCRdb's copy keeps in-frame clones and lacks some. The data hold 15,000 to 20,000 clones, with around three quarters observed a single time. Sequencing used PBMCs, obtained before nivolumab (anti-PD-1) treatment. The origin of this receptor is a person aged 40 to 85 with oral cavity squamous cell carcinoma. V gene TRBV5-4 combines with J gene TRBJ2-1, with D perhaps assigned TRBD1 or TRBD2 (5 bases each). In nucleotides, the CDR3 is TGTGCCAGCAGCGGGACCCTATACAATGAGCAGTTCTTC. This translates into CASSGTLYNEQFF.